These T cell receptor beta chains were read from a single sample in a study of cytomegalovirus exposure and HLA in healthy donors. Some clones are missing from TCRdb's copy, which holds only in-frame ones; the method was immunoSEQ multiplex PCR. The data contain 200,000 to 250,000 clones, 60% to 80% of them singletons. The source material was PBMCs. The receptors derive from a man aged 18 to 29 in good health and CMV-seronegative. CDR3s include the opening cysteine and the closing phenylalanine or tryptophan. A D gene is named only where the DNA matches it firmly. Some rows mark clone size as missing; the rest say once, few, many or name a class of expanded clone.

TRBJ2-7	TRBV29-1	TRBD1	-	CSVELPSDRGRYEQYF	TGCAGCGTTGAGCTCCCCTCGGACAGGGGGCGGTACGAGCAGTACTTC
TRBJ1-1	TRBV19	-	-	CASSTGHLNTEAFF	TGTGCCAGTAGTACAGGACATCTGAACACTGAAGCTTTCTTT
TRBJ2-7	TRBV6-5	-	-	CASTGTSYEQYF	TGTGCCAGCACAGGCACCTCCTACGAGCAGTACTTC
TRBJ1-1	TRBV19	-	-	CASTTPEQGKNTEAFF	TGTGCCAGTACCACCCCAGAGCAGGGGAAGAACACTGAAGCTTTCTTT
TRBJ2-1	TRBV19	-	-	CASSTGLKNEQFF	TGTGCCAGTAGTACAGGACTCAAGAATGAGCAGTTCTTC
TRBJ1-1	TRBV2	-	-	CASRGTDMLNTEAFF	TGTGCCAGCAGGGGCACCGACATGCTGAACACTGAAGCTTTCTTT
TRBJ1-3	TRBV11-3	-	-	CASSLDLDTSGNTIYF	TGTGCCAGCAGCTTAGATCTTGACACGTCTGGAAACACCATATATTTT
TRBJ2-7	TRBV9	TRBD2	once	CASSVGYKRGAYEQYF	TGTGCCAGCAGCGTAGGATATAAGCGGGGGGCCTACGAGCAGTACTTC
TRBJ2-6	TRBV25-1	TRBD1	-	CASSVTGYGANVLTF	TGTGCCAGCAGTGTGACAGGGTACGGGGCCAACGTCCTGACTTTC
TRBJ1-4	TRBV30	TRBD1	-	CAWSVRWGGRQGNEKLFF	TGTGCCTGGAGTGTACGATGGGGTGGGAGACAGGGGAATGAAAAACTGTTTTTT
TRBJ1-1	TRBV7-2	-	-	CASSEAGMPFF	TGTGCCAGCAGCGAGGCAGGGATGCCTTTCTTT
TRBJ1-1	TRBV7-9	-	-	CSSRLTFTISPERNTEAFF	TGTTCCAGCAGACTCACTTTTACTATTTCGCCTGAAAGGAACACTGAAGCTTTCTTT
TRBJ2-7	TRBV11-1	TRBD1	-	CATERGQIYEQYF	TGTGCCACGGAAAGGGGACAGATCTACGAGCAGTACTTC
TRBJ1-3	TRBV5-1	-	-	CASSGGGSGNTIYF	TGCGCCAGCAGCGGGGGAGGGTCTGGAAACACCATATATTTT
TRBJ1-1	TRBV5-1	-	few	CASSTRQNTEAFF	TGCGCCAGCAGCACCAGGCAGAACACTGAAGCTTTCTTT
TRBJ2-7	TRBV5-1	TRBD2	-	CASSLELAGIEQYF	TGCGCCAGCAGCTTGGAACTAGCGGGGATCGAGCAGTACTTC
TRBJ2-4	TRBV15	-	-	CATSRGRPNNIQYF	TGTGCCACCAGCAGAGGGAGACCGAACAACATTCAGTACTTC
TRBJ1-4	TRBV18	-	-	CASRSSREANEKLFF	TGTGCCAGCCGCTCGTCCAGGGAGGCTAATGAAAAACTGTTTTTT
TRBJ2-1	TRBV27	-	-	CASSLSTGFNEQFF	TGTGCCAGCAGTTTAAGTACAGGGTTCAATGAGCAGTTCTTC
TRBJ2-1	TRBV9	-	-	CASSVSGLPANHIVYNEQFF	TGTGCCAGCAGCGTAAGTGGACTTCCAGCGAATCACATAGTTTACAATGAGCAGTTCTTC
TRBJ2-7	TRBV9	TRBD2	-	CASSVVPAGVHEQYF	TGTGCCAGCAGCGTAGTCCCAGCGGGAGTCCACGAGCAGTACTTC
TRBJ2-7	TRBV9	TRBD2	-	CASSPHSSGYSYEQYF	TGTGCCAGCAGCCCACATTCTAGCGGGTACTCCTACGAGCAGTACTTC
TRBJ2-1	TRBV7-3	TRBD1	-	CASSPPDRRNEQFF	TGTGCCAGCAGCCCTCCGGACAGGAGAAATGAGCAGTTCTTC
TRBJ1-1	TRBV28	TRBD1	-	CASSLGDSPSSNTEAFF	TGTGCCAGCAGTTTAGGGGACAGCCCTTCCTCCAACACTGAAGCTTTCTTT
TRBJ2-7	TRBV7-2	TRBD1	-	CASSHLDRPGQYF	TGTGCCAGCAGTCACCTGGACAGGCCAGGGCAGTACTTC
TRBJ1-2	TRBV6-1	-	once	CASRTVENYGYTF	TGTGCCAGCAGGACAGTAGAAAACTATGGCTACACCTTC
TRBJ2-5	TRBV5-6	TRBD2	-	CASSLDGGDQETQYF	TGTGCCAGCAGCTTGGATGGGGGGGACCAAGAGACCCAGTACTTC
TRBJ2-2	TRBV5-4	TRBD1	-	CASRKGQGALLHYTGELFF	TGTGCCAGCAGAAAGGGACAGGGGGCCCTTTTACATTACACCGGGGAGCTGTTTTTT
TRBJ2-7	TRBV2	-	-	CASRKDSESYEQYF	TGTGCCAGCAGGAAGGACAGCGAGTCCTACGAGCAGTACTTC
TRBJ2-3	TRBV7-3	-	-	CASSSTGTDTQYF	TGTGCCAGCAGTAGTACGGGCACAGATACGCAGTATTTT
TRBJ2-2	TRBV11-3	-	-	CASSLEGAGELFF	TGTGCCAGCAGCTTAGAAGGGGCCGGGGAGCTGTTTTTT
TRBJ1-2	TRBV30	TRBD1	-	CAWDGTGANYGYTF	TGTGCCTGGGACGGGACAGGAGCTAACTATGGCTACACCTTC
TRBJ1-4	TRBV6-5	-	once	CASSATATNEKLFF	TGTGCCAGCAGCGCGACTGCAACTAATGAAAAACTGTTTTTT
TRBJ1-2	TRBV6-6	TRBD1	-	CASSYGTANYGYTF	TGTGCCAGCAGTTACGGGACAGCTAACTATGGCTACACCTTC
TRBJ2-7	TRBV29-1	TRBD2	-	CSVSPTSGSDSVTYEQYF	TGCAGCGTATCACCTACTAGCGGGAGTGATTCCGTAACCTACGAGCAGTACTTC
TRBJ2-3	TRBV7-2	TRBD2	-	CASSPLGGLAGEMQYF	TGTGCCAGCAGCCCCCTAGGTGGACTAGCGGGAGAGATGCAGTATTTT
TRBJ1-3	TRBV30	-	few	CAWSVSGTGNTIYF	TGTGCCTGGAGTGTATCAGGAACCGGAAACACCATATATTTT
TRBJ1-1	TRBV5-6	-	-	CASSRQSSEAFF	TGTGCCAGCAGCAGACAGTCATCTGAAGCTTTCTTT
TRBJ2-4	TRBV13	TRBD2	-	CASSPSTSGGAWNIQYF	TGTGCCAGCAGCCCTTCGACTAGCGGGGGGGCCTGGAACATTCAGTACTTC
TRBJ2-1	TRBV19	TRBD1	-	CASSLKGQGHNEQFF	TGTGCCAGTAGTCTCAAGGGACAGGGACACAATGAGCAGTTCTTC
TRBJ1-2	TRBV7-2	-	-	CASSLLLQGYGYTF	TGTGCCAGCAGCTTGCTTCTACAGGGATACGGCTACACCTTC
TRBJ2-2	TRBV6-5	TRBD1	-	CASSGTGVGELFF	TGTGCCAGCAGCGGGACAGGGGTCGGGGAGCTGTTTTTT
TRBJ2-7	TRBV6-6	-	-	CASSYSGQNEQYF	TGTGCCAGCAGTTACTCCGGACAGAACGAGCAGTACTTC
TRBJ2-3	TRBV13	TRBD1	-	CASSFNRGRTDTQYF	TGTGCCAGCAGCTTCAACAGGGGGCGCACAGATACGCAGTATTTT
TRBJ2-7	TRBV2	-	-	CASKTSLTYEQYF	TGTGCCAGCAAGACAAGCCTAACCTACGAGCAGTACTTC
TRBJ2-7	TRBV7-9	TRBD1	-	CASNGQGLSYEQYF	TGTGCCAGCAATGGACAGGGCCTATCCTACGAGCAGTACTTC
TRBJ2-7	TRBV7-6	TRBD1	-	CASSQTGASYEQYF	TGTGCCAGCAGCCAGACAGGGGCCTCCTACGAGCAGTACTTC
TRBJ1-4	TRBV19	-	-	CASKVSGEEKLFF	TGTGCCAGTAAGGTTTCAGGGGAAGAAAAACTGTTTTTT
TRBJ1-2	TRBV19	TRBD1	-	CASSPTGEDYGYTF	TGTGCCAGTAGTCCCACAGGGGAGGACTATGGCTACACCTTC
TRBJ1-5	TRBV19	-	-	CATSQGYSNQPQHF	TGTGCCACTTCACAGGGCTATAGCAATCAGCCCCAGCATTTT
TRBJ1-6	TRBV30	-	-	CAWMAGLNSPLHF	TGTGCCTGGATGGCAGGATTGAATTCACCCCTCCACTTT
TRBJ2-1	TRBV29-1	-	-	CSVPERGSYNEQFF	TGCAGCGTTCCCGAGCGAGGCTCCTACAATGAGCAGTTCTTC